These 24 T cell receptor beta chains were sequenced from one sample in a study of identical twins. TCRdb reanalysed the 5' RACE reads using MiXCR and keeps one entry per CDR3 protein. The top ten clones hold 12% of a sample with 350,000 to 450,000 distinct CDR3 sequences, around 18% of them seen once. Sequences were obtained from naive T cells sorted from blood. These receptors were obtained from a man in his fifties in good health.

This clonotype was observed a few times. The chain recombines TRBV20-1 with TRBJ2-3; D might be TRBD1 (5 bases). Germline V gene sequence: CDR1 DFQATT, CDR2 SNEGSKA (reference sequence). CDR3 length: 15 residues. V was clipped by 6 bases and J by 0 bases, with 16 bases between them. The CDR3 loop reads CSAINRLGSTDTQYF. CDR3 nucleotide sequence: TGCAGTGCAATAAACAGGTTGGGTAGCACAGATACGCAGTATTTT.

The chain joins TRBV7-6 to TRBJ1-3, with a tentative D call TRBD1 (5 bases). The V gene lost 0 bases and the J gene lost 6 bases, with 9 bases spanning the gap. The CDR3 has 14 amino acids. CDR1 and CDR2 (germline): SGHVS, FNYEAQ. The CDR3 is CASSLAGESNTIYF. The CDR3 coding sequence is TGTGCCAGCAGCTTAGCGGGGGAATCAAACACCATATATTTT.

Ten or more counts support this clonotype. The chain joins TRBV28 to TRBJ2-1; 8 bases match TRBD2. Trimming at V came to 3 bases and at J to 8 bases, leaving 9 bases not matched to a gene. This CDR3 is 15 amino acids long. CDR1 and CDR2 from the germline V gene are MDHEN and SYDVKM. The CDR3 bases are TGTGCCAGCAGTTTGGGTAAGCGGGAGCTCGATGAGCAGTTCTTC. Residues: CASSLGKRELDEQFF.

This chain links TRBV6-5 with TRBJ2-1; D might be TRBD2 (5 bases). The V gene's germline CDR1 is MNHEY and CDR2 SVGAGI. V was pared by 2 bases and J by 11 bases, with 10 bases between. There are 12 residues in the CDR3. CDR3 nucleotide sequence: TGTGCCAGCAGTTACCCCGGGGAGAAGCAGTTCTTC. Translating gives CASSYPGEKQFF.

This clonotype showed up just a few times. The chain is built from TRBV9 and TRBJ2-3, with D possibly matching TRBD2 (5 bases). V shed 3 bases and J shed 1 base, with 6 bases lying between them. The germline V gene has CDR1 SGDLS and CDR2 YYNGEE. The CDR3 has 13 amino acids. The CDR3, as DNA: TGTGCCAGCAGCGCCGGGGGCACAGATACGCAGTATTTT. It is translated as CASSAGGTDTQYF.

This clonotype was seen at least ten times. The rearrangement links TRBV28 to TRBJ2-1, with 7 nucleotides matching TRBD2. Germline V gene data show CDR1 as MDHEN and CDR2 as SYDVKM. J gave up 5 bases and V 1 base, and 2 bases lay outside the gene matches. CDR3 size: 14 residues. Written as DNA, the CDR3 is TGTGCCAGCAGTTTATTGGCGGGAGACAATGAGCAGTTCTTC. Amino acid sequence: CASSLLAGDNEQFF.

This clonotype was observed many times. The chain recombines TRBV18 with TRBJ2-7, with D tentatively TRBD1 or TRBD2 (5 bases each). CDR3 length: 13 amino acids. Trimming left V 3 bases short and J 3 bases short, with 9 bases between. Germline loops: CDR1 KGHSH, CDR2 LQKENI. CDR3 residues: CASSPGVFYEQYF. The CDR3 DNA sequence: TGTGCCAGCTCACCGGGGGTCTTCTACGAGCAGTACTTC.

This clonotype was picked up many times. V and J are TRBV12-3 or TRBV12-4 and TRBJ1-4, with D uncertain. This CDR3 spans 15 amino acids. V shed 2 bases and J shed 0 bases, with 7 bases lying between them. CDR3 in DNA: TGTGCCAGCAGTTTATCCGGGACAACTAATGAAAAACTGTTTTTT. This encodes CASSLSGTTNEKLFF.

In DNA form, the CDR3 reads TGTGCCATCAGTGAGTCGGGACCACAGGGGTCCGGGACCCAGTACTTC. It codes for CAISESGPQGSGTQYF. This chain links TRBV10-3 with TRBJ2-5, with 7 bases identical to TRBD1. Unmatched junction bases numbered 11, after V lost 0 bases and J lost 7 bases. CDR1 and CDR2 from the germline V gene are ENHRY and SYGVKD. The CDR3 spans 16 residues.

CDR3 loop: CASSPKGQVNTEAFF. CDR3 nucleotides: TGTGCCAGCAGCCCTAAGGGACAGGTGAACACTGAAGCTTTCTTT. The genes are TRBV7-9 and TRBJ1-1, with 8 bases that match TRBD1. The CDR3 runs to 15 residues. J lost 0 bases, V lost 5 bases, and 5 bases had no gene match. CDR1 is SEHNR, CDR2 FQNEAQ, per germline (reference sequence).

V and J are TRBV5-1 and TRBJ1-2; D gene ambiguous. CDR1 and CDR2 from the germline V gene are SGHRS and YFSETQ. The CDR3 consists of 14 residues. V was trimmed by 0 bases and J by 4 bases, leaving 10 bases between them. CDR3 region: CASSLGRDSYGYTF. In nucleotides, the CDR3 is TGCGCCAGCAGCTTGGGAAGGGATAGCTATGGCTACACCTTC.

The rearrangement joins TRBV15 to TRBJ2-1; the match to TRBD1 covers 7 bases. Germline V lookup: CDR1 LNHNV, CDR2 YYDKDF (reference sequence). CDR3 size: 10 residues. V shed 8 bases, J shed 10 bases, and the junction held 2 bases outside the gene matches. CDR3 sequence: CATGGQEQFF. The CDR3 nucleotides read TGTGCCACCGGGGGACAGGAGCAGTTCTTC.

There are a few counts of this clonotype. The chain couples TRBV20-1 to TRBJ2-5, with 8 bases aligning to TRBD1. Looked up from germline, CDR1 is DFQATT and CDR2 is SNEGSKA (reference sequence). This CDR3 region has 12 residues. Trimming at V came to 7 bases and at J to 4 bases, leaving 5 bases not matched to a gene. The CDR3 is CSVYRGAETQYF. The CDR3 DNA reads TGCAGTGTTTACAGGGGGGCAGAGACCCAGTACTTC.

V gene TRBV21-1 combines with J gene TRBJ2-5. TRBV21-1 counts as a pseudogene. The CDR3 extends over 15 amino acids. The CDR3 loop is CASSKADCVGETQYF. CDR3 nucleotides: TGTGCCAGCAGCAAAGCCGACTGCGTGGGAGAGACCCAGTACTTC.

This clonotype was counted a few times. The chain combines TRBV4-3 with TRBJ1-5; 7 bases match TRBD1. CDR3 length: 16 residues. V lost 0 bases to trimming and J lost 2 bases; unmatched junction nucleotides: 4. Germline V gene lookup returns CDR1 LGHNA and CDR2 YSLEER. The CDR3 DNA reads TGCGCCAGCAGCCAAGAAGCCACAGGGGGCAATCAGCCCCAGCATTTT. Protein: CASSQEATGGNQPQHF.

This clonotype was observed many times. The chain links TRBV18 to TRBJ2-2; D is unclear. The CDR3 is 14 amino acids. Germline loops: CDR1 KGHSH, CDR2 LQKENI. Trimming cost V 1 base and J 0 bases, with 3 bases left between them. The CDR3 DNA follows: TGTGCCAGCTCACCACAGCCGAACACCGGGGAGCTGTTTTTT. Its translation is CASSPQPNTGELFF.

This clonotype was picked up a small number of times. The V gene is TRBV7-2, the J gene TRBJ2-3; TRBD2 agrees at 13 bases. V lost 4 bases and J lost 2; bases outside the gene matches: 6. Germline lookup yields CDR1 SGHTA and CDR2 FQGNSA. The CDR3 has 17 residues. CDR3 sequence (DNA): TGTGCCAGCAGCTCCAGGACTAGCGGGGGACCCACAGATACGCAGTATTTT. Translating gives CASSSRTSGGPTDTQYF.

This clonotype was seen more than once but under ten times. The J gene is TRBJ2-4, the V gene TRBV15; D is perhaps TRBD1 (6 bases). There are 14 residues in the CDR3. The V gene lost 1 base and the J gene lost 4 bases, with 8 bases spanning the gap. Germline assignment: CDR1 LNHNV and CDR2 YYDKDF (reference sequence). The DNA for the CDR3 is TGTGCCACCAGCAGAGGAACAGGGAAAAACATTCAGTACTTC. Translation gives CATSRGTGKNIQYF.

The table lists this clonotype with a few counts. The chain employs TRBV20-1 and TRBJ1-2; D is possibly TRBD1 (6 bases). The germline V gene encodes CDR1 DFQATT and CDR2 SNEGSKA (reference sequence). The ends were cut back, 6 bases at V and 2 bases at J, with 19 bases in the middle. The CDR3 runs 15 residues. Written as DNA, the CDR3 is TGCAGTGCCGTCCCGGGCCACAGGGTAAACTATGGCTACACCTTC. This translates into CSAVPGHRVNYGYTF.

V is TRBV9 and J is TRBJ2-3, with TRBD2 matching 7 bases. The trim removed 0 bases at V and 9 bases at J, leaving 7 bases unmatched. CDR1 is SGDLS, CDR2 YYNGEE, per germline. The CDR3 loop spans 14 amino acids. The CDR3 DNA reads as TGTGCCAGCAGCGTAGTTTTGGCGGGGGAAACGCAGTATTTT. Translation: CASSVVLAGETQYF. The full variable domain, completed using reference TRBV9 and TRBJ2-3, is DSGVTQTPKHLITATGQRVTLRCSPRSGDLSVYWYQQSLDQGLQFLIQYYNGEERAKGNILERFSAQQFPDLHSELNLSSLELGDSALYFCASSVVLAGETQYFGPGTRLTVL.

The V call is TRBV5-1, the J call TRBJ1-2, with D possibly matching TRBD1 (5 bases). V was cut by 0 bases and J by 0 bases, with 6 bases left in between. In germline, CDR1 is SGHRS, CDR2 YFSETQ. This CDR3 has 14 amino acids. The CDR3 nucleotides read TGCGCCAGCAGCTTGGGGGACGCTAACTATGGCTACACCTTC. Translation gives CASSLGDANYGYTF.

The sample holds many counts of this clonotype. J is TRBJ2-7 and V is TRBV29-1, with TRBD2 matching 7 bases. The J segment lost 3 bases and the V segment lost 1 base, leaving 6 bases of the junction unmatched. The CDR3 is 14 amino acids. CDR1 and CDR2 from the germline V gene are SQVTM and ANQGSEA. The CDR3 protein is CSVEGEGRNYEQYF. CDR3 bases: TGCAGCGTTGAAGGGGAGGGAAGAAACTACGAGCAGTACTTC.

This clonotype came up many times. The J gene is TRBJ1-1, the V gene TRBV5-1, with D possibly being TRBD1 (5 bases). Deletions cut 2 bases from V and 5 bases from J, with 10 bases between. There are 13 residues in the CDR3. Germline V lookup: CDR1 SGHRS, CDR2 YFSETQ. DNA of the CDR3: TGCGCCAGCAGCTTAGGGGCGGGGACTGAAGCTTTCTTT. Its translation is CASSLGAGTEAFF.

The sample holds a few counts of this clonotype. The chain couples TRBV3-1 to TRBJ1-5; D uncertain. The length of the CDR3 is 13 residues. The V end was cut by 0 bases, the J end by 7 bases, with 7 bases between. The germline V gene has CDR1 LGHDT and CDR2 YNNKEL (reference sequence). CDR3 DNA sequence: TGTGCCAGCAGCCAAGATGTGGAGCAGCCCCAGCATTTT. Amino acids: CASSQDVEQPQHF.